This T cell receptor (beta chain) originates from a study of CD8 T cells in ankylosing spondylitis (dated by TCRdb to the late 2010s). The study in broad terms: The study set out to find disease-linked TCR variants by profiling T cell receptor beta repertoires in ankylosing spondylitis patients and healthy donors. The whole study cohort included 108 healthy donors and 25 or so ankylosing spondylitis patients. Peripheral blood samples were taken, and synovial fluid was additionally collected from ankylosing spondylitis patients. Results the study describes overall, beyond this receptor: Some TCR beta motif variants had previously been reported in synovial fluid and blood of reactive arthritis patients, which suggested common disease-initiation mechanisms. The disease-linked clones were reported as significantly enriched in matched synovial fluid samples from ankylosing spondylitis patients. A TCR beta motif of 7 or 8 highly homologous amino acid variants appeared characteristic of blood from ankylosing spondylitis patients. In peripheral blood, the disease-linked clones were found at relatively low frequencies and had a CD8+ phenotype.

For CDR1 and CDR2, the germline V gene (reference sequence) lists LNHNV and YYDKDF. Germline trimming: 1 base from V, 6 bases from J; junction bases outside gene matches: 6. From the cysteine up to the phenylalanine, the CDR3 has a length of 17 residues. Solely the CDR3 DNA is kept, with 51 bases framed from the first base. This clonotype was detected only a few times. Which antigen it targets is not known. It has no much larger one-base neighbor in the sample; base qualities were not kept. The instrument given in TCRdb is Illumina HiSeq 2500. TCR beta libraries were prepared by quantitative 5'-RACE with molecular barcodes. Under the source paper's analysis protocol: Disease-linked TCR variants were identified with a new computational method built on a probabilistic model of VDJ rearrangement. TCRdb took the public reads, trimmed them with fastp at Q25, ran MiXCR for clone calling and kept in-frame beta chains. Merged by CDR3 protein, the rows form single entries marked with the most common genes and DNA. TCRdb's processing, not the study's, gives the V and J calls here. The sample yields more than 600,000 distinct CDR3 sequences; roughly 19% were counted once. Together, the top ten hold about 20% of the sample.

The source material was blood, either unsorted or a sorted T cell fraction (not recorded which). This receptor was obtained from a male donor with ankylosing spondylitis. Rearrangement joined TRBV15 to TRBJ2-7, and 16 junction bases match TRBD2. The CDR3 protein is CATSRVGGLAGGVEQYF. In nucleotides, the sequence is TGTGCCACCAGCAGAGTGGGGGGACTAGCGGGAGGGGTCGAGCAGTACTTC.